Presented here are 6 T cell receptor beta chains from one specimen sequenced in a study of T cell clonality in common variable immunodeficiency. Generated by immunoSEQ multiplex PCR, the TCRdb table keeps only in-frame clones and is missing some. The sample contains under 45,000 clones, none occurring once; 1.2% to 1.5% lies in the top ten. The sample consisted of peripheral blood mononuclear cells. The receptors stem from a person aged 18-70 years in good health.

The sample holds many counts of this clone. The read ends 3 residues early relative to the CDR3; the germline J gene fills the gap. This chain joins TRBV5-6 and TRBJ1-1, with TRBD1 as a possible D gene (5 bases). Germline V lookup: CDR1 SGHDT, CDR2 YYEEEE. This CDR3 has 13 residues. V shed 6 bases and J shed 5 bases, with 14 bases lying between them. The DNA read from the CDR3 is TGTGCCAGCACCCAATCCGGGGGAACTGAA. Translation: CASTQSGGTE. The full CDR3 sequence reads CASTQSGGTEAFF.

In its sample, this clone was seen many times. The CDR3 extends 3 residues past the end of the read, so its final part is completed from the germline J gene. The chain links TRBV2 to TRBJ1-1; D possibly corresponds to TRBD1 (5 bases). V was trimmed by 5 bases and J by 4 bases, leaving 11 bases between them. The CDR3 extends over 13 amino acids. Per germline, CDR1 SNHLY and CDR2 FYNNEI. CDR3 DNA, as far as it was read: TGTGCCAGCAGTTCTCAGGGTATCACTGAA. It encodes CASSSQGITE. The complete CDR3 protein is CASSSQGITEAFF.

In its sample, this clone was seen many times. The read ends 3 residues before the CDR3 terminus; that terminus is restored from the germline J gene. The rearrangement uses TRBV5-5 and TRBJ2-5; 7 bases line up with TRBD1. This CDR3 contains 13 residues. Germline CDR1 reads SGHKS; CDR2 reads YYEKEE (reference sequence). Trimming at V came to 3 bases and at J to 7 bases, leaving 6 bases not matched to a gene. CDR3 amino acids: CASSYDRDGTQYF. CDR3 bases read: TGTGCCAGCAGCTATGACAGGGACGGGACC.

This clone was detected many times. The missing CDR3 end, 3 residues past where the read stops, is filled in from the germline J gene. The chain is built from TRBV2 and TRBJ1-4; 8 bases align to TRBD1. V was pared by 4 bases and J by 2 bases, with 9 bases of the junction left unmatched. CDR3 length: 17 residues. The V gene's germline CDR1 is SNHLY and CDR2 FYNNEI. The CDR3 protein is CASSVKTGDLTNEKLFF. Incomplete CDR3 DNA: TGTGCCAGCAGTGTGAAGACAGGGGATTTGACTAATGAAAAA. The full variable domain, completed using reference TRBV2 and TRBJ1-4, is EPEVTQTPSHQVTQMGQEVILRCVPISNHLYFYWYRQILGQKVEFLVSFYNNEISEKSEIFDDQFSVERPDGSNFTLKIRSTKLEDSAMYFCASSVKTGDLTNEKLFFGSGTQLSVL.

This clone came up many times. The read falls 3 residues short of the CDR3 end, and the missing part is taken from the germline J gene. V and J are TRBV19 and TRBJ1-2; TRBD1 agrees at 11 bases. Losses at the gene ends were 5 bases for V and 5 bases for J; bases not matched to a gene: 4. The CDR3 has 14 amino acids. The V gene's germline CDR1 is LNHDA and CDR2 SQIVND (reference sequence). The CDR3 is CASSVDRGRYGYTF. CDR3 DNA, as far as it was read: TGTGCCAGTAGTGTGGACAGGGGGCGATATGGC.

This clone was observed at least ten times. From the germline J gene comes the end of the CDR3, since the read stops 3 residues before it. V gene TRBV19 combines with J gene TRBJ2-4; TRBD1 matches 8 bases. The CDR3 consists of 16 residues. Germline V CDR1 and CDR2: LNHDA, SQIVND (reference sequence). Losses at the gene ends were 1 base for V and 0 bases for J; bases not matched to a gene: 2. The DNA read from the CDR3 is TGTGCCAGTAGTATAGCCAGGGGGCTAGCCAAAAACATT. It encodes CASSIARGLAKNI. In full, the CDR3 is CASSIARGLAKNIQYF.